The 20 T cell receptor beta chains reported below all come from one sample, sequenced in a study of cytomegalovirus exposure and HLA in healthy donors. PCR employed 60 Vbeta and 13 Jbeta primers. Libraries were prepared by immunoSEQ multiplex PCR; TCRdb keeps only in-frame clonotypes and omits some of them. Of about 180,000 clones detected, around 80% appear once; the ten largest clones hold roughly 1.5%. Sequenced: PBMCs. These receptors originate from a man in his late teens or twenties in good health and CMV-seronegative.

The chain links TRBV27 to TRBJ1-1; 8 bases are shared with TRBD1. The CDR3 has 13 amino acids. Germline CDR1 MNHEY, CDR2 SMNVEV (reference sequence). V trimming: 7 bases; J trimming: 1 base; junction bases outside the gene matches: 2. CDR3 DNA sequence: TGTGCCAGCACCGGACAGGGGAACACTGAAGCTTTCTTT. The encoded protein is CASTGQGNTEAFF.

The rearrangement uses TRBV19 and TRBJ2-5; 8 nucleotides line up with TRBD1. CDR3 length: 14 amino acids. In germline, CDR1 is LNHDA, CDR2 SQIVND (reference sequence). After removal of 4 bases from V and 3 bases from J, the junction contained 4 bases not matched to a gene. The CDR3 sequence: CASSTGGQEETQYF. CDR3 DNA sequence: TGTGCCAGTAGTACTGGGGGACAGGAAGAGACCCAGTACTTC.

The V and J genes are TRBV6-5 and TRBJ1-5; D perhaps matches TRBD1 (5 bases). V gave up 6 bases and J gave up 2 bases, with 11 bases separating them. Looked up from germline, CDR1 is MNHEY and CDR2 is SVGAGI. The CDR3 is 14 amino acids. The CDR3 nucleotides are TGTGCCAGCAGGGCAGGGTGGGGCAATCAGCCCCAGCATTTT. Translated: CASRAGWGNQPQHF.

V gene TRBV30 combines with J gene TRBJ1-1; maybe TRBD1 (5 bases). There are 16 residues in the CDR3. The germline gives CDR1 GTSNPN, CDR2 SVGIG (reference sequence). Trimming took 0 bases from V and 4 from J, leaving 18 bases between them. This CDR3 is CAWSVVRAPWSTEAFF. The CDR3 DNA is TGTGCCTGGAGTGTAGTCAGGGCCCCTTGGAGCACTGAAGCTTTCTTT.

The chain carries TRBV6-1 and TRBJ2-3; TRBD1 is a possible D gene (6 bases). The CDR3 loop spans 16 amino acids. Trimming left V 4 bases short and J 2 bases short, with 16 bases between. Germline CDR1 and CDR2: MNHNS and SASEGT. CDR3: CASSGGPGTYTDTQYF. DNA of the CDR3: TGTGCCAGCAGTGGGGGGCCGGGAACGTACACAGATACGCAGTATTTT.

The J gene is TRBJ2-5, the V gene TRBV5-4, with 7 bases lining up with TRBD2. The CDR3 sequence is 15 residues long. Trimming removed 4 bases from V and 2 bases from J; junction bases left unmatched: 8. Germline CDR1 and CDR2: SGHNT and YYREEE (reference sequence). CDR3 sequence (DNA): TGTGCCAGCAGCCCCGACGGGGGGTCGCAAGAGACCCAGTACTTC. Translation gives CASSPDGGSQETQYF.

The rearrangement joins TRBV6-1 to TRBJ2-5; 8 bases match TRBD2. J was trimmed by 5 bases and V by 0 bases; bases with no gene match: 11. This CDR3 is 17 amino acids long. Germline V gene lookup returns CDR1 MNHNS and CDR2 SASEGT. The CDR3 loop reads CASSEAVRGGALETQYF. CDR3 nucleotide sequence: TGTGCCAGCAGTGAAGCGGTCCGGGGGGGCGCCCTTGAGACCCAGTACTTC.

This clone was found a few times. The chain is built from TRBV7-8 and TRBJ2-2; 9 bases fit TRBD2. The CDR3 has 15 residues. CDR1 and CDR2 (germline): SGHVS, FQNEAQ. The V gene end was trimmed by 5 bases and the J gene end by 4 bases; junction bases not matched to a gene: 5. Here the CDR3 reads CASSQAGGGTGELFF. In DNA form, the CDR3 reads TGTGCCAGCAGCCAAGCGGGGGGAGGCACCGGGGAGCTGTTTTTT.

This chain uses TRBV5-1 with TRBJ2-1, with D perhaps TRBD1 (6 bases). Trimming left V 0 bases short and J 0 bases short, with 16 bases between. CDR3 length: 18 amino acids. From germline, CDR1 is SGHRS and CDR2 YFSETQ. In nucleotides, the CDR3 is TGCGCCAGCAGCTTGGTGCCGACAGGCCAAAGCTCCTACAATGAGCAGTTCTTC. Encoded protein: CASSLVPTGQSSYNEQFF.

The rearrangement joins TRBV7-8 to TRBJ1-1; D might be TRBD1 (6 bases). This CDR3 contains 15 residues. V lost 5 bases to trimming and J lost 7 bases, with 20 bases between them. The germline V gene has CDR1 SGHVS and CDR2 FQNEAQ. The CDR3 coding sequence is TGTGCCAGCAGCCCCCGGGGAGGGGGGACCCTTGAAGCTTTCTTT. Protein: CASSPRGGGTLEAFF. The full variable domain, rest sourced from reference TRBV7-8 and TRBJ1-1, is GAGVSQSPRYKVAKRGQDVALRCDPISGHVSLFWYQQALGQGPEFLTYFQNEAQLDKSGLPSDRFFAERPEGSVSTLKIQRTQQEDSAVYLCASSPRGGGTLEAFFGQGTRLTVV.

This clone was found a few times. This chain joins TRBV6-6 and TRBJ1-1, with D tentatively TRBD1 (6 bases). Germline values: CDR1 MNHNY, CDR2 SVGAGI (reference sequence). Trimming stripped 1 base from V and 1 base from J, with 13 bases between. This CDR3 has 16 residues. The CDR3 nucleotides read TGTGCCAGCAGTTACTTTCGGACAGAAAGGAACACTGAAGCTTTCTTT. It codes for CASSYFRTERNTEAFF.

This clone was recorded only once. The CDR3 sequence is CASGGAAGEQYF. In DNA form, the CDR3 reads TGTGCCAGCGGCGGAGCGGCAGGCGAGCAGTACTTC. V and J are TRBV28 and TRBJ2-7, with a weak D call TRBD2 (5 bases). The CDR3 has 12 amino acids. V lost 8 bases and J 6 bases, leaving 14 bases between the germline ends. CDR1 and CDR2 (germline): MDHEN, SYDVKM.

This clone has more than one count but fewer than ten. V and J are TRBV29-1 and TRBJ1-5; the match to TRBD1 covers 9 bases. After removal of 4 bases from V and 2 bases from J, the junction contained 0 bases not matched to a gene. CDR1 SQVTM and CDR2 ANQGSEA come from the germline V gene. The CDR3 spans 13 residues. In nucleotides, the CDR3 is TGCAGCGTTGGGACAGGGGGCAATCAGCCCCAGCATTTT. Its protein is CSVGTGGNQPQHF.

V gene TRBV5-1 combines with J gene TRBJ1-2, with D possibly TRBD1 on 5 matching bases. The germline V and J ends were trimmed by 4 bases and 4 bases, with 8 bases remaining between them. Germline CDR1 and CDR2: SGHRS and YFSETQ. There are 12 residues in the CDR3. The CDR3 loop is CASSGDSYGYTF. DNA of the CDR3: TGCGCCAGCAGCGGCGACAGCTATGGCTACACCTTC.

The V gene is TRBV7-2, the J gene TRBJ2-7; 13 nucleotides match TRBD2. Trimming cost V 6 bases and J 3 bases; bases outside gene matches: 5. Germline loops: CDR1 SGHTA, CDR2 FQGNSA. The CDR3 is 15 residues long. CDR3: CASRRTSGGLYEQYF. The CDR3 DNA is TGTGCCAGCAGACGGACTAGCGGGGGACTCTACGAGCAGTACTTC.

The sample holds one count of this clone. The chain employs TRBV2 and TRBJ2-5, with TRBD2 matching over 8 bases. CDR3 length: 17 residues. With 5 bases clipped from V and 5 bases from J, the junction kept 16 bases outside the gene matches. Looked up from germline, CDR1 is SNHLY and CDR2 is FYNNEI. CDR3 nucleotides: TGTGCCAGCAGTTACTCGAGACCACTAGCGGCCCGGGAGACCCAGTACTTC. Translation gives CASSYSRPLAARETQYF.

The rearrangement joins TRBV30 to TRBJ1-4; D remains unclear. Germline CDR1 is GTSNPN and CDR2 is SVGIG (reference sequence). The CDR3 runs 15 residues. V shed 0 bases and J shed 5 bases, with 13 bases lying between them. CDR3 coding DNA: TGTGCCTGGAGTGTACGACCGGAGGAAAATGAAAAACTGTTTTTT. It specifies CAWSVRPEENEKLFF.

The J gene is TRBJ2-5, the V gene TRBV2; D not resolved. Trimming pared 5 bases from V and 8 bases from J, leaving 15 bases between. The germline CDR1 and CDR2 sequences are SNHLY and FYNNEI. The CDR3 totals 13 residues. The CDR3 sequence: CASSSIARRTQYF. CDR3 in DNA: TGTGCCAGCAGTTCGATCGCCCGGAGAACCCAGTACTTC. Supplemented by reference TRBV2 and TRBJ2-5, the full variable domain reads EPEVTQTPSHQVTQMGQEVILRCVPISNHLYFYWYRQILGQKVEFLVSFYNNEISEKSEIFDDQFSVERPDGSNFTLKIRSTKLEDSAMYFCASSSIARRTQYFGPGTRLLVL.

The rearrangement uses TRBV11-2 and TRBJ2-1, with 8 bases lining up with TRBD2. The CDR3 consists of 16 residues. V gave up 5 bases and J gave up 5 bases; unmatched junction bases: 11. Per germline, CDR1 SGHAT and CDR2 FQNNGV. As DNA, the CDR3 is TGTGCCAGCAGCCGAATCGGGAGCGGGAGCCACAATGAGCAGTTCTTC. It translates to CASSRIGSGSHNEQFF.

The genes are TRBV5-8 and TRBJ1-1, with a possible D match to TRBD1 (6 bases). CDR1 and CDR2 from the germline V gene are SGHTS and YDEGEE. The CDR3 contains 14 residues. The V end was cut by 2 bases, the J end by 3 bases, with 11 bases between. CDR3 sequence (DNA): TGTGCCAGCAGCTTCAGGGGCTGGGACACTGAAGCTTTCTTT. It is translated as CASSFRGWDTEAFF.